A selection of T cell receptor beta chains follows, all from one sample in a study of T cell responses to AZD1222 COVID-19 vaccine. Produced via immunoSEQ multiplex PCR; TCRdb's table is partial and in-frame only. Of some 170,000 clones in the sample, around 90% are singletons; the top ten hold approximately 4.2%. The source material was peripheral blood, sampled 28 days after the second dose of the MenACWY control vaccine. The receptors were sampled from an adult who received the MenACWY meningococcal vaccine as a control. The CDR3 runs from the conserved cysteine through the conserved F or W. A D gene is named only where the DNA matches it firmly. Rows may omit the clone size; those that give it use once, few, many or a size class.

j_gene: TRBJ2-5; d_gene: NA; abundance: medium-sized; v_gene: TRBV7-9; CDR3nt: TGTGCCAGCAGCTTCATTACAGGGAGTTCAGAGACCCAGTACTTC; CDR3aa: CASSFITGSSETQYF
j_gene: TRBJ1-1; d_gene: NA; abundance: NA; v_gene: TRBV9; CDR3nt: TGTGCCAGCAGCACAGGAGGGGGGACTGAAGCTTTCTTT; CDR3aa: CASSTGGGTEAFF
j_gene: TRBJ1-1; d_gene: TRBD1; abundance: NA; v_gene: TRBV28; CDR3nt: TGTGCCAGCAGTTCCCAGGGACAGGGTAACACTGAAGCTTTCTTT; CDR3aa: CASSSQGQGNTEAFF
j_gene: TRBJ1-5; d_gene: NA; abundance: once; v_gene: TRBV6-2/TRBV6-3; CDR3nt: TGTGCCAGCACCCCTGACCATCAGCCCCAGCATTTT; CDR3aa: CASTPDHQPQHF
j_gene: TRBJ1-4; d_gene: TRBD1; abundance: NA; v_gene: TRBV7-9; CDR3nt: TGTGCCAGCAGCTTAGATCAGGGGGGGTCAACTAATGAAAAACTGTTTTTT; CDR3aa: CASSLDQGGSTNEKLFF
j_gene: TRBJ2-3; d_gene: NA; abundance: NA; v_gene: TRBV28; CDR3nt: TGTGCCAGCAAGCAGTCGCTCATTGGAGATACGCAGTATTTT; CDR3aa: CASKQSLIGDTQYF
j_gene: TRBJ2-7; d_gene: NA; abundance: few; v_gene: TRBV7-9; CDR3nt: TGTGCCAGCAGCTTAAATGACGGCGGAGTCTACGAGCAGTACTTC; CDR3aa: CASSLNDGGVYEQYF
j_gene: TRBJ1-1; d_gene: TRBD1; abundance: NA; v_gene: TRBV5-6; CDR3nt: TGTGCCAGCAGAAGAAGATCAGGGGGCAATCTGGGGACTGAAGCTTTCTTT; CDR3aa: CASRRRSGGNLGTEAFF
j_gene: TRBJ2-7; d_gene: NA; abundance: NA; v_gene: TRBV7-2; CDR3nt: TGTGCCAGCAGCCGGCAGGCCGAGCAGTACTTC; CDR3aa: CASSRQAEQYF
j_gene: TRBJ1-2; d_gene: NA; abundance: NA; v_gene: TRBV19; CDR3nt: TGTGCCAGTAGTGGGGACGGCTCCATCTATGGCTACACCTTC; CDR3aa: CASSGDGSIYGYTF
j_gene: TRBJ2-1; d_gene: NA; abundance: NA; v_gene: TRBV30; CDR3nt: TGTGCCTGGAGTCCTAGACTGGGGGAGCAGTTCTTC; CDR3aa: CAWSPRLGEQFF
j_gene: TRBJ1-5; d_gene: TRBD1; abundance: NA; v_gene: TRBV6-2/TRBV6-3; CDR3nt: TGTGCCAGCAGTTACACGACAGGGGCTTGGAGCAATCAGCCCCAGCATTTT; CDR3aa: CASSYTTGAWSNQPQHF
j_gene: TRBJ1-3; d_gene: TRBD1; abundance: NA; v_gene: TRBV24-1; CDR3nt: TGTGCCACCAGTGAATCCGGGACAGGTTTAAGCGGAAACACCATATATTTT; CDR3aa: CATSESGTGLSGNTIYF
j_gene: TRBJ1-2; d_gene: NA; abundance: NA; v_gene: TRBV6-5; CDR3nt: TGTGCCGCCTTTGGAGGCAGTAATTACTATGGCTACACCTTC; CDR3aa: CAAFGGSNYYGYTF
j_gene: TRBJ2-7; d_gene: NA; abundance: NA; v_gene: TRBV10-3; CDR3nt: TGTGCCATCAGTGAGGGACTGCTCTACGAGCAGTACTTC; CDR3aa: CAISEGLLYEQYF
j_gene: TRBJ1-1; d_gene: NA; abundance: once; v_gene: TRBV19; CDR3nt: TGTGCCAGTAGTATAGATCTGTGGGGTCGGACTGAAGCTTTCTTT; CDR3aa: CASSIDLWGRTEAFF
j_gene: TRBJ1-6; d_gene: NA; abundance: once; v_gene: TRBV30; CDR3nt: TGTGCCTGGACCAGGGCAGGGGCGTTGAGTTCACCCCTCCACTTT; CDR3aa: CAWTRAGALSSPLHF
j_gene: TRBJ2-3; d_gene: TRBD2; abundance: NA; v_gene: TRBV5-1; CDR3nt: TGCGCCAGCAGCTGGGGCTCGCGGGGGGCTAGCACAGATACGCAGTATTTT; CDR3aa: CASSWGSRGASTDTQYF
j_gene: TRBJ2-1; d_gene: TRBD2; abundance: NA; v_gene: TRBV2; CDR3nt: TGTGCCAGCAGTGAAGCTTCCGTTCTAGCGGGTCGAAATGAGCAGTTCTTC; CDR3aa: CASSEASVLAGRNEQFF
j_gene: TRBJ1-2; d_gene: NA; abundance: NA; v_gene: TRBV30; CDR3nt: TGTGCCTGGAGTGGGGGGGCGGGAGGCTACACCTTC; CDR3aa: CAWSGGAGGYTF
j_gene: TRBJ2-7; d_gene: TRBD2; abundance: NA; v_gene: TRBV27; CDR3nt: TGTGCCACCTCCAACGGTGGGACTAGGAGGGACGAGCAGTACTTC; CDR3aa: CATSNGGTRRDEQYF
j_gene: TRBJ1-5; d_gene: NA; abundance: NA; v_gene: TRBV6-2/TRBV6-3; CDR3nt: TGTGCCAGCAGTTTTCTTCAGACAGTTCAGCAGCATTTT; CDR3aa: CASSFLQTVQQHF
j_gene: TRBJ2-2; d_gene: NA; abundance: NA; v_gene: TRBV28; CDR3nt: TGTGCCAGCAGGTATCGGACTCCTCTATTAGGCGGGGAGCTGTTTTTT; CDR3aa: CASRYRTPLLGGELFF